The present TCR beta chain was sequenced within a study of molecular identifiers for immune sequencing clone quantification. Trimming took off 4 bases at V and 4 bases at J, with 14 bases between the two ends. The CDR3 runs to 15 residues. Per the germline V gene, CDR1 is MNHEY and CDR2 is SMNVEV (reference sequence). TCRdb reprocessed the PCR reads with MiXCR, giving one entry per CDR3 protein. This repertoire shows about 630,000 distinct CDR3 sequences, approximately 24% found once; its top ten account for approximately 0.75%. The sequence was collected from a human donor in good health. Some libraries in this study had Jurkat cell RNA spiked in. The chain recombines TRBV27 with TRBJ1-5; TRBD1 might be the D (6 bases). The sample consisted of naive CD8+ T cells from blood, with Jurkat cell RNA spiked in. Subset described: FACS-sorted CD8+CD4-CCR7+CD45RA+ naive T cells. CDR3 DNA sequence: TGTGCCAGCAGTTATGGGGGCGCGGGGAATCAGCCCCAGCATTTT. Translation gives CASSYGGAGNQPQHF.